A selection of T cell receptor beta chains follows, all from one sample in a study of T cells expressing NK-cell markers. TCRdb reprocessed the 5' RACE reads, keeping one entry per CDR3 protein, no DNA. The sample totals roughly 300,000 distinct CDR3 sequences. The sample comprised blood T cells: a sorted CD56 or NKG2C T cell subset, CD4+ or CD8+ T cells, or bulk PBMC T cells (not recorded which). These receptors all come from a woman between 18 and 70 years old in good health. CDR3s include the opening cysteine and the closing phenylalanine or tryptophan.

j_call | v_call | cdr3_aa
TRBJ2-7 | TRBV4-2 | CASSQVGGGSYEQYF
TRBJ2-4 | TRBV7-8 | CGSPRDAKNIQYF
TRBJ2-4 | TRBV4-1 | CASSPDPLAKNIQYF
TRBJ2-1 | TRBV4-3 | CASSQEGLAPHEQFF
TRBJ1-5 | TRBV29-1 | CSVVQGAAQHF
TRBJ1-1 | TRBV5-1 | CASSPQDSRNTEAFF
TRBJ2-3 | TRBV10-3 | CAISPWTLSHTQYF
TRBJ2-1 | TRBV20-1 | CSALRTGHEQFF
TRBJ2-7 | TRBV20-1 | CSARDLWTSGRGEQYF
TRBJ1-4 | TRBV20-1 | CSARRSPPGPDNEKLFF
TRBJ1-1 | TRBV12-3/TRBV12-4 | CASSLAPPRTGTEAFF
TRBJ1-2 | TRBV5-1 | CASRAGTAYGYTF
TRBJ2-1 | TRBV6-2/TRBV6-3 | CASSFRQGAYNEQFF
TRBJ2-7 | TRBV28 | CASSGPGQGLDEQYF
TRBJ2-5 | TRBV2 | CASSDPDRGPGETQYF
TRBJ2-1 | TRBV20-1 | CSARVISGGVNEQFF
TRBJ2-2 | TRBV4-3 | CASSQDWVVSSGVSGELFF
TRBJ1-4 | TRBV20-1 | CSARDRGGADEKLFF
TRBJ2-6 | TRBV29-1 | CSVDETSGANVLTF
TRBJ1-6 | TRBV18 | CASSVETGGNSPLHF
TRBJ1-1 | TRBV6-5 | CASSYLAGHTEAFF
TRBJ2-2 | TRBV15 | CATSSTLGRALSGELFF